The 17 T cell receptor beta chains presented below share a single source sample, sequenced in a study of CD8+CD57+ T cells in acquired aplastic anemia. Genomic DNA templated the TCR beta VDJ and CDR3 profiling. One entry per CDR3 protein, called by TCRdb with MiXCR from the reads. Of more than 150,000 distinct CDR3 sequences listed, about three fifths were seen once; the top ten hold 40% to 55%. Sequences were obtained from sorted CD4+, CD8+, or CD8+CD57+ T cells (not recorded which) from PBMCs. These receptors originate from a human donor with severe aplastic anemia or a healthy control (not recorded which).

The rearrangement links TRBV14 to TRBJ2-3, with a possible D match to TRBD1 (6 bases). The CDR3 has 18 residues. In germline, CDR1 is SGHDN, CDR2 FVKESK. V was trimmed by 1 base and J by 4 bases, leaving 21 bases between them. The CDR3 here is CASSQGQGRAGNSDTQYF. CDR3 nucleotides: TGTGCCAGCAGCCAAGGTCAGGGGCGCGCTGGAAACTCAGATACGCAGTATTTT.

This clonotype was detected ten times or more. The V gene is TRBV9, the J gene TRBJ2-7; D is undetermined. Per germline, CDR1 SGDLS and CDR2 YYNGEE. The ends were cut back, 0 bases at V and 5 bases at J, with 18 bases in the middle. The CDR3 length is 16 residues. This CDR3 reads CASSVEAGPLTDEQYF. The CDR3 DNA follows: TGTGCCAGCAGCGTAGAGGCAGGACCCCTGACGGACGAGCAGTACTTC.

This clonotype has only a few counts. The V and J genes are TRBV19 and TRBJ1-3; unclear D gene. The CDR3 is 14 amino acids. V was trimmed by 6 bases and J by 0 bases, leaving 9 bases between them. Looked up from germline, CDR1 is LNHDA and CDR2 is SQIVND (reference sequence). As DNA, the CDR3 is TGTGCCAGTAGCGAAAGGGACTCTGGAAACACCATATATTTT. It specifies CASSERDSGNTIYF.

V and J are TRBV7-9 and TRBJ1-5; D remains unclear. The V gene's germline CDR1 is SEHNR and CDR2 FQNEAQ (reference sequence). Trimming left V 2 bases short and J 3 bases short, with 11 bases between. CDR3 length: 15 residues. CDR3 nucleotides: TGTGCCAGCAGCTTAAGTAACAGCTTCAATCAGCCCCAGCATTTT. It translates to CASSLSNSFNQPQHF.

The V gene is TRBV2, the J gene TRBJ1-6; D is uncertain. This CDR3 comprises 13 residues. Germline V gene lookup returns CDR1 SNHLY and CDR2 FYNNEI. V gave up 6 bases and J gave up 9 bases, with 12 bases separating them. The CDR3 DNA sequence: TGTGCCAGCAGCTTAGCGCCCGGTTCACCCCTCCACTTT. The encoded protein is CASSLAPGSPLHF.

The chain employs TRBV7-3 and TRBJ2-3; 7 nucleotides match TRBD1. Trimming cost V 2 bases and J 5 bases; bases outside gene matches: 7. Germline CDR1 SGHTA, CDR2 FQGTGA. The CDR3 spans 15 residues. The CDR3 is CASSLRQGMIDTQYF. DNA for the CDR3: TGTGCCAGCAGCTTACGACAGGGCATGATAGATACGCAGTATTTT. The full variable domain, in which reference TRBV7-3 and TRBJ2-3 provide the parts outside the CDR3, is GAGVSQTPSNKVTEKGKYVELRCDPISGHTALYWYRQSLGQGPEFLIYFQGTGAADDSGLPNDRFFAVRPEGSVSTLKIQRTERGDSAVYLCASSLRQGMIDTQYFGPGTRLTVL.

This clonotype has at least ten counts. CDR3 DNA sequence: TGTGCCAGCAGTGAGGTGACTAGCGGAGGGAATGAGCAGTTCTTC. Translating it yields CASSEVTSGGNEQFF. The chain employs TRBV6-1 and TRBJ2-1; 9 positions agree with TRBD2. The V segment lost 3 bases and the J segment 7 bases; nucleotides outside the gene matches: 7. Per the germline V gene, CDR1 is MNHNS and CDR2 is SASEGT. CDR3 length: 15 residues.

This clonotype was detected only once. The rearrangement uses TRBV2 and TRBJ1-2, with D unresolved. This CDR3 spans 13 amino acids. Trimming took off 3 bases at V and 3 bases at J, with 8 bases between the two ends. The germline gives CDR1 SNHLY, CDR2 FYNNEI. CDR3 sequence (DNA): TGTGCCAGCAGTGACCCCCCCGACTATGGCTACACCTTC. Amino acids: CASSDPPDYGYTF. Using reference TRBV2 and TRBJ1-2 for the parts outside the CDR3, the full variable domain is EPEVTQTPSHQVTQMGQEVILRCVPISNHLYFYWYRQILGQKVEFLVSFYNNEISEKSEIFDDQFSVERPDGSNFTLKIRSTKLEDSAMYFCASSDPPDYGYTFGSGTRLTVV.

V and J are TRBV20-1 and TRBJ1-5; D is ambiguous. With 7 bases removed from V and 4 bases from J, the gap between germline ends came to 14 bases. The CDR3 extends over 13 amino acids. The germline V gene has CDR1 DFQATT and CDR2 SNEGSKA (reference sequence). The CDR3 DNA sequence: TGCAGTGTCAAGTCTGAACCTAATCAGCCCCAGCATTTT. Its protein is CSVKSEPNQPQHF.

The CDR3 nucleotides are TGTGCCAGCAGCGTCGTAGAAGGCACTGAAGCTTTCTTT. This translates into CASSVVEGTEAFF. The rearrangement links TRBV12-3 or TRBV12-4 to TRBJ1-1, with no clear D. This CDR3 is 13 amino acids long. Trimming left V 6 bases short and J 4 bases short, with 12 bases between.

The chain carries TRBV7-9 and TRBJ2-7, with D unclear. The CDR3 spans 16 residues. Germline CDR1 SEHNR, CDR2 FQNEAQ (reference sequence). Trimming took 5 bases from V and 0 from J, leaving 17 bases between them. CDR3 DNA sequence: TGTGCCAGCAGCCCCCGTGGTACATCCCGCTCCTACGAGCAGTACTTC. This translates into CASSPRGTSRSYEQYF.

This sequence joins TRBV2 and TRBJ2-7; D remains ambiguous. CDR1 and CDR2 from the germline V gene are SNHLY and FYNNEI. This CDR3 comprises 14 residues. The V end lost 6 bases, the J end lost 0 bases, and 12 bases lay between the germline ends. The CDR3 bases are TGTGCCAGCAGCTCCGGGTCTACCTCCTACGAGCAGTACTTC. Its translation: CASSSGSTSYEQYF.

This chain joins TRBV7-9 and TRBJ2-3; no clear D gene. Deletions cut 9 bases from V and 2 bases from J, with 9 bases between. This CDR3 spans 12 amino acids. The germline CDR1 and CDR2 sequences are SEHNR and FQNEAQ (reference sequence). CDR3 in amino acids: CASPESTDTQYF. The CDR3 nucleotides read TGTGCCAGTCCAGAGTCCACAGATACGCAGTATTTT.

This chain connects TRBV14 to TRBJ1-6; 7 bases fit TRBD1. This CDR3 has 13 amino acids. The germline gives CDR1 SGHDN, CDR2 FVKESK. Trimming cost V 2 bases and J 11 bases; bases outside gene matches: 3. The DNA of the CDR3 is TGTGCCAGCAGCCAAACAGGGGTTGCACCCCTCCACTTT. Encoded protein: CASSQTGVAPLHF.

The V gene is TRBV29-1, the J gene TRBJ2-3; maybe TRBD2 (6 bases). The germline V and J ends were trimmed by 6 bases and 2 bases, with 15 bases remaining between them. The germline CDR1 and CDR2 sequences are SQVTM and ANQGSEA. This CDR3 is 14 amino acids long. The CDR3 loop is CSVGPGTLTDTQYF. The CDR3 DNA sequence: TGCAGCGTGGGTCCCGGGACTCTCACAGATACGCAGTATTTT.

This clonotype appeared many times. This chain uses TRBV7-6 with TRBJ2-7, with D possibly TRBD2 on 5 matching bases. With 5 bases removed from V and 1 base from J, the gap between germline ends came to 18 bases. This CDR3 contains 16 residues. Germline assignment: CDR1 SGHVS and CDR2 FNYEAQ. CDR3 sequence (DNA): TGTGCCAGCAGCATCGGGGTCTCCGGCACTTCCTACGAGCAGTACTTC. Its translation is CASSIGVSGTSYEQYF.

The gene calls are TRBV7-3 and TRBJ1-5, with TRBD1 as a possible D gene (5 bases). Germline CDR1 SGHTA, CDR2 FQGTGA. There are 14 residues in the CDR3. V was pared by 2 bases and J by 7 bases, with 12 bases between. CDR3 coding DNA: TGTGCCAGCAGCTTAGGGGCAGCAGGGCAGCCCCAGCATTTT. Translated: CASSLGAAGQPQHF.